This passage covers 21 T cell receptor beta chains from one sample sequenced in a study of blood T cell repertoires in COVID-19. Clones were read by immunoSEQ multiplex PCR, and TCRdb kept only the in-frame ones, dropping some. The sample has some 410,000 clones; approximately 88% are singletons. The sequencing input was PBMCs or T cells enriched from blood (not recorded which). The receptors come from a woman in her thirties with acute COVID-19.

The gene calls are TRBV7-2 and TRBJ2-7; 12 bases line up with TRBD2. The J segment lost 9 bases and the V segment lost 4 bases, leaving 13 bases of the junction unmatched. Germline-derived CDR1 and CDR2 are SGHTA and FQGNSA. CDR3 length: 16 residues. In nucleotides, the CDR3 is TGTGCCAGCAGCTACCTAGCGGGGGGGCCGAACCTCAGGCAGTACTTC. Encoded protein: CASSYLAGGPNLRQYF.

As to this clone: This sample includes further DNA sequences coding for the same CDR3. The chain has TRBV4-1 and TRBJ2-1; TRBD1 might be the D (6 bases). The CDR3 is 13 residues long. Germline V gene lookup returns CDR1 MGHRA and CDR2 YSYEKL. The ends were cut back, 0 bases at V and 7 bases at J, with 7 bases in the middle. The CDR3 is CASSQEGGNEQFF. The CDR3 DNA sequence: TGCGCCAGCAGCCAAGAAGGGGGAAATGAGCAGTTCTTC.

The V call is TRBV5-8, the J call TRBJ1-1; 8 nucleotides match TRBD1. The CDR3 spans 13 residues. After removal of 5 bases from V and 4 bases from J, the junction contained 4 bases not matched to a gene. From germline, CDR1 is SGHTS and CDR2 YDEGEE. CDR3 sequence reads: CASRLTGGTEAFF. CDR3 bases: TGTGCCAGCAGATTAACAGGGGGCACTGAAGCTTTCTTT.

The V call is TRBV7-3, the J call TRBJ1-2, with 9 bases identical to TRBD1. The CDR3 consists of 16 residues. Trimming removed 6 bases from V and 6 bases from J; junction bases left unmatched: 14. The germline CDR1 and CDR2 sequences are SGHTA and FQGTGA. In nucleotides, the CDR3 is TGTGCCAGCAGTTTGGTCCCCGGGACAGGGCTGGATGGCTACACCTTC. As protein: CASSLVPGTGLDGYTF.

On this clone itself: This same CDR3 is encoded by further DNA sequences in the sample. The gene calls are TRBV20-1 and TRBJ2-5; D is perhaps TRBD1 (5 bases). Deletions cut 6 bases from V and 5 bases from J, with 10 bases between. The CDR3 spans 11 residues. Per the germline V gene, CDR1 is DFQATT and CDR2 is SNEGSKA (reference sequence). CDR3 DNA: TGCAGTGCAACAGGTGGGGAGACCCAGTACTTC. Its translation: CSATGGETQYF.

This rearrangement joins TRBV10-3 to TRBJ1-5; D may be TRBD1 (5 bases). There are 16 residues in the CDR3. Trimming removed 0 bases from V and 4 bases from J, with 13 bases in between. Germline CDR1 is ENHRY and CDR2 is SYGVKD. CDR3 in DNA: TGTGCCATCAGTGAGTCGACTCCCGGGGGGAATCAGCCCCAGCATTTT. Translation: CAISESTPGGNQPQHF.

V is TRBV15 and J is TRBJ2-3, with 10 bases that match TRBD1. CDR3 size: 15 residues. Germline V CDR1 and CDR2: LNHNV, YYDKDF (reference sequence). The V and J ends lost 5 bases and 3 bases, in that order; junction bases with no gene match: 5. The CDR3 DNA follows: TGTGCCACCAGCGGAGGACAGGGGGGGACAGATACGCAGTATTTT. The encoded protein is CATSGGQGGTDTQYF.

This chain joins TRBV7-3 and TRBJ1-1, with a weak D call TRBD1 (6 bases). V shed 5 bases and J shed 1 base, with 14 bases lying between them. Germline V gene data show CDR1 as SGHTA and CDR2 as FQGTGA. The CDR3 runs 15 residues. The CDR3: CASSPNREGNTEAFF. CDR3 coding DNA: TGTGCCAGCAGCCCAAACAGGGAGGGGAACACTGAAGCTTTCTTT.

The chain uses TRBV24-1 and TRBJ2-3; 8 nucleotides line up with TRBD1. This CDR3 has 14 amino acids. In germline, CDR1 is KGHDR, CDR2 SFDVKD. V lost 9 bases to trimming and J lost 5 bases; unmatched junction nucleotides: 9. CDR3 bases: TGTGCCACCGGGCAGGGGGCGCGGAGAGATACGCAGTATTTT. It encodes CATGQGARRDTQYF.

To note about this clone: Within the sample, other DNA sequences also encode this same CDR3. The V call is TRBV5-1, the J call TRBJ1-2; D gene uncertain. Germline V gives CDR1 SGHRS, CDR2 YFSETQ. Trimming stripped 0 bases from V and 4 bases from J, with 7 bases between. The CDR3 contains 13 residues. The CDR3 nucleotides are TGCGCCAGCAGCTTGGGCCAGTCCTATGGCTACACCTTC. This encodes CASSLGQSYGYTF. Based on the CDR3 plus reference TRBV5-1 and TRBJ1-2, the full variable domain is KAGVTQTPRYLIKTRGQQVTLSCSPISGHRSVSWYQQTPGQGLQFLFEYFSETQRNKGNFPGRFSGRQFSNSRSEMNVSTLELGDSALYLCASSLGQSYGYTFGSGTRLTVV.

The chain uses TRBV29-1 and TRBJ1-2; D unclear. Germline CDR1 and CDR2: SQVTM and ANQGSEA. The germline V and J ends were trimmed by 7 bases and 2 bases, with 14 bases remaining between them. This CDR3 region has 13 residues. The CDR3 nucleotides are TGCAGCGCCCGGGGTCAGGTGAACTATGGCTACACCTTC. This sequence encodes CSARGQVNYGYTF. The variable domain in full, with the rest retrieved from reference TRBV29-1 and TRBJ1-2, is SAVISQKPSRDICQRGTSLTIQCQVDSQVTMMFWYRQQPGQSLTLIATANQGSEATYESGFVIDKFPISRPNLTFSTLTVSNMSPEDSSIYLCSARGQVNYGYTFGSGTRLTVV.

The V and J genes are TRBV5-1 and TRBJ1-5; TRBD1 might be the D (6 bases). Trimming removed 1 base at V and 0 bases at J, with 8 bases between. The CDR3 extends over 15 amino acids. CDR1 and CDR2 (germline): SGHRS, YFSETQ. CDR3: CASSLSGDSNQPQHF. The CDR3 nucleotides read TGCGCCAGCAGCTTGTCAGGGGATAGCAATCAGCCCCAGCATTTT. Supplemented by reference TRBV5-1 and TRBJ1-5, the full variable domain reads KAGVTQTPRYLIKTRGQQVTLSCSPISGHRSVSWYQQTPGQGLQFLFEYFSETQRNKGNFPGRFSGRQFSNSRSEMNVSTLELGDSALYLCASSLSGDSNQPQHFGDGTRLSIL.

The chain employs TRBV9 and TRBJ2-3; 14 bases match TRBD2. Germline CDR1 and CDR2: SGDLS and YYNGEE. V trimming: 4 bases; J trimming: 4 bases; junction bases outside the gene matches: 14. This CDR3 is 19 amino acids long. This CDR3 is CASSRTTSGGAGFADTQYF. CDR3 in DNA: TGTGCCAGCAGCCGCACGACTAGCGGGGGGGCCGGTTTTGCAGATACGCAGTATTTT.

The gene calls are TRBV2 and TRBJ2-3; TRBD1 might be the D (5 bases). CDR1 and CDR2 from the germline V gene are SNHLY and FYNNEI. The CDR3 runs to 15 residues. V dropped 6 bases and J dropped 2 bases, with 15 bases sitting between them. DNA for the CDR3: TGTGCCAGCAGCGCACCGACAGACTTCACAGATACGCAGTATTTT. Translated: CASSAPTDFTDTQYF.

This CDR3 reads CASSAWTGGGNTEAFF. Here the CDR3 DNA reads TGTGCCAGCAGCGCTTGGACAGGGGGCGGCAACACTGAAGCTTTCTTT. The V call is TRBV9, the J call TRBJ1-1, with 11 positions matching TRBD1. This CDR3 is built from 16 residues. V shed 3 bases, J shed 2 bases, and the junction held 6 bases outside the gene matches. Per the germline V gene, CDR1 is SGDLS and CDR2 is YYNGEE.

For this clone: This same CDR3 is encoded by further DNA sequences in the sample. V usage is TRBV7-2 and J usage is TRBJ2-7, with no clear D. The CDR3 sequence is 13 residues long. Germline lookup yields CDR1 SGHTA and CDR2 FQGNSA. Trimming left V 1 base short and J 4 bases short, with 8 bases between. CDR3 protein: CASSLDVRYEQYF. DNA for the CDR3: TGTGCCAGCAGCTTAGATGTCAGGTACGAGCAGTACTTC.

This sequence joins TRBV18 and TRBJ1-6, with D perhaps matching TRBD1 (5 bases). V dropped 6 bases and J dropped 8 bases, with 17 bases sitting between them. Germline V gives CDR1 KGHSH, CDR2 LQKENI. The CDR3 is 15 amino acids. As DNA, the CDR3 is TGTGCCAGCTCCCCCTCCCAGGGTATGGATTCACCCCTCCACTTT. It encodes CASSPSQGMDSPLHF. Full variable domain (outside the CDR3, taken from reference TRBV18 and TRBJ1-6): NAGVMQNPRHLVRRRGQEARLRCSPMKGHSHVYWYRQLPEEGLKFMVYLQKENIIDESGMPKERFSAEFPKEGPSILRIQQVVRGDSAAYFCASSPSQGMDSPLHFGNGTRLTVT.

J is TRBJ2-7 and V is TRBV5-1, with D uncertain. The V end was cut by 4 bases, the J end by 2 bases, with 13 bases between. CDR1 is SGHRS, CDR2 YFSETQ, per germline. The CDR3 length is 14 residues. The CDR3 bases are TGCGCCAGCAGCCGGTCTGAGGTAGCCTACGAGCAGTACTTC. Protein: CASSRSEVAYEQYF.

The chain employs TRBV7-2 and TRBJ2-7; 10 bases map to TRBD2. This CDR3 has 19 amino acids. Trimming at V came to 4 bases and at J to 2 bases, leaving 17 bases not matched to a gene. Germline values: CDR1 SGHTA, CDR2 FQGNSA. The CDR3 here is CASSSPIGLAGVRTYEQYF. Written as DNA, the CDR3 is TGTGCCAGCAGCTCACCCATCGGGCTAGCGGGGGTTCGGACCTACGAGCAGTACTTC. The full variable domain, its missing parts supplied by reference TRBV7-2 and TRBJ2-7, is GAGVSQSPSNKVTEKGKDVELRCDPISGHTALYWYRQSLGQGLEFLIYFQGNSAPDKSGLPSDRFSAERTGGSVSTLTIQRTQQEDSAVYLCASSSPIGLAGVRTYEQYFGPGTRLTVT.

J is TRBJ2-3 and V is TRBV7-9, with D tentatively TRBD2 (5 bases). V lost 5 bases, J lost 4 bases, and 19 bases lay in between. The CDR3 extends over 16 amino acids. Germline CDR1 reads SEHNR; CDR2 reads FQNEAQ (reference sequence). CDR3 protein: CASSPVSAGGADTQYF. The CDR3 coding sequence is TGTGCCAGCAGCCCCGTCTCTGCGGGCGGCGCAGATACGCAGTATTTT.

The V call is TRBV19, the J call TRBJ1-1; a weak D match, TRBD1 (6 bases). The V end was cut by 1 base, the J end by 10 bases, with 16 bases between. Germline V gene sequence: CDR1 LNHDA, CDR2 SQIVND (reference sequence). The CDR3 is 14 residues long. CDR3 sequence: CASSIVRGSPGAFF. The CDR3 nucleotides read TGTGCCAGTAGTATAGTCAGGGGCTCCCCGGGAGCTTTCTTT. Full variable domain (outside the CDR3, taken from reference TRBV19 and TRBJ1-1): DGGITQSPKYLFRKEGQNVTLSCEQNLNHDAMYWYRQDPGQGLRLIYYSQIVNDFQKGDIAEGYSVSREKKESFPLTVTSAQKNPTAFYLCASSIVRGSPGAFFGQGTRLTVV.